The clone carrying this T cell receptor beta chain was observed at least ten times. Germline loops: CDR1 LGHNA, CDR2 YSLEER. V lost 1 base and J lost 4, with 15 bases in between. The CDR3 has 16 amino acids. This sample was included in a study of neurological immune-mediated disorders. As for the cDNA, it was generated by 5'RACE with 10-nucleotide random UMIs. Sequencing runs each yielded over 180 million TCR-beta sequences from 15-18 subjects. TCRdb recomputed calls from the 5' RACE reads with MiXCR, one row per CDR3 protein. The sample yields 50,000 to 65,000 distinct CDR3 sequences, 4% to 6% seen once.

The sequence derives from a woman aged 45-65 years with multiple sclerosis. The V call is TRBV4-3, the J call TRBJ2-3; D is undetermined. Material: PBMCs. CDR3 sequence reads: CASSQVPGGIADTQYF. In nucleotides, the CDR3 is TGCGCCAGCAGCCAAGTTCCTGGCGGCATTGCAGATACGCAGTATTTT.